Listed below are T cell receptor beta chains from one sample, sequenced in a study of shared clonotypes between healthy human individuals. Here immunoSEQ multiplex PCR was the method, and the copy in TCRdb shows in-frame clones only, minus some. The sample yields roughly 2.1 million clones, approximately 94% seen once. The source material was naive CD8+ T cells from PBMCs. These receptors were obtained from a man between 18 and 35 years old in good health. Some clones in this sample may be carry-over from other donors' samples. Each CDR3 is given with its conserved first and last residue. D genes are given only for firm matches. Not every row has a clone size; where given, it reads once, few, many or a size class.

cdr3_nt: TGTGCCAGTAGTCTTGGACAGGGCCTCTATGGCTACACCTTC
cdr3_aa: CASSLGQGLYGYTF
cdr3_length: 14
clone_size: NA
j_call: TRBJ1-2
d_call: TRBD1
v_call: TRBV19

cdr3_nt: TGTGCCAGCAGCTTAGGACGGGAGGGTTACGAGCAGTACTTC
cdr3_aa: CASSLGREGYEQYF
cdr3_length: 14
clone_size: NA
j_call: TRBJ2-7
d_call: TRBD2
v_call: TRBV7-9

cdr3_nt: TGTGCCAGCAGCGTCTCTGACGGGACACCGTTCTCTGGAAACACCATATATTTT
cdr3_aa: CASSVSDGTPFSGNTIYF
cdr3_length: 18
clone_size: once
j_call: TRBJ1-3
d_call: NA
v_call: TRBV9

cdr3_nt: TGTGCCAGCAGCTACACAGGACCGATAGCCAAAAACATTCAGTACTTC
cdr3_aa: CASSYTGPIAKNIQYF
cdr3_length: 16
clone_size: NA
j_call: TRBJ2-4
d_call: NA
v_call: TRBV7-9

cdr3_nt: TGTGCCAGCAGCTTAGTGATTGGTCGGACTAGCGCGATTGGTGAGCAGTTCTTC
cdr3_aa: CASSLVIGRTSAIGEQFF
cdr3_length: 18
clone_size: NA
j_call: TRBJ2-1
d_call: TRBD2
v_call: TRBV11-2

cdr3_nt: TGTGCCAAGGGGACCGCTTTGCCCGGGGAGCTGTTTTTT
cdr3_aa: CAKGTALPGELFF
cdr3_length: 13
clone_size: NA
j_call: TRBJ2-2
d_call: NA
v_call: TRBV7-9

cdr3_nt: TGTGCCAGCAGCGTAATGCCCGACAATGAGCAGTTCTTC
cdr3_aa: CASSVMPDNEQFF
cdr3_length: 13
clone_size: NA
j_call: TRBJ2-1
d_call: NA
v_call: TRBV9

cdr3_nt: TGTGCCAGCAGTTTGAGTAGCGGGACGAACACCGGGGAGCTGTTTTTT
cdr3_aa: CASSLSSGTNTGELFF
cdr3_length: 16
clone_size: NA
j_call: TRBJ2-2
d_call: TRBD2
v_call: TRBV6-5

cdr3_nt: TGTGCCAGCAGCTTAGCGCTTTACCAGAACACTGAAGCTTTCTTT
cdr3_aa: CASSLALYQNTEAFF
cdr3_length: 15
clone_size: NA
j_call: TRBJ1-1
d_call: NA
v_call: TRBV7-2

cdr3_nt: TGTGCCAGCAGTTTAGAGTTCCGAGAGACCCAGTACTTC
cdr3_aa: CASSLEFRETQYF
cdr3_length: 13
clone_size: NA
j_call: TRBJ2-5
d_call: NA
v_call: TRBV28

cdr3_nt: TGTGCCAGCAGCCGCTTAGAGGGCCCTGGCTATGGCTACACCTTC
cdr3_aa: CASSRLEGPGYGYTF
cdr3_length: 15
clone_size: NA
j_call: TRBJ1-2
d_call: NA
v_call: TRBV27

cdr3_nt: TGTGCCAGCAGCCCCCCAGGACCGGGGCACTCCTACGAGCAGTACTTC
cdr3_aa: CASSPPGPGHSYEQYF
cdr3_length: 16
clone_size: NA
j_call: TRBJ2-7
d_call: NA
v_call: TRBV7-8

cdr3_nt: TGTGCCAGCACCCCCGGGGGTACCTCCTACGAGCAGTACTTC
cdr3_aa: CASTPGGTSYEQYF
cdr3_length: 14
clone_size: NA
j_call: TRBJ2-7
d_call: NA
v_call: TRBV6-7

cdr3_nt: TGCGCCAGCAGCTTGGGGGGGACCGTCCAAATCCCTGAAGCTTTCTTT
cdr3_aa: CASSLGGTVQIPEAFF
cdr3_length: 16
clone_size: NA
j_call: TRBJ1-1
d_call: NA
v_call: TRBV5-1

cdr3_nt: TGTGCCAGCAGCTCTGGATCGATTCAAAACACCGGGGAGCTGTTTTTT
cdr3_aa: CASSSGSIQNTGELFF
cdr3_length: 16
clone_size: NA
j_call: TRBJ2-2
d_call: NA
v_call: TRBV5-6

cdr3_nt: TGTGCCAGCAGTCAACTAGCGGGAGGTTTGGACGAGCAGTACTTC
cdr3_aa: CASSQLAGGLDEQYF
cdr3_length: 15
clone_size: NA
j_call: TRBJ2-7
d_call: TRBD2
v_call: TRBV6-5

cdr3_nt: TGTGCCAGCACGCCAGCGTTCTACAATGAGCAGTTCTTC
cdr3_aa: CASTPAFYNEQFF
cdr3_length: 13
clone_size: NA
j_call: TRBJ2-1
d_call: NA
v_call: TRBV2

cdr3_nt: TGTGCCAGCAGCTTAGGGTTTTACAATGAGCAGTTCTTC
cdr3_aa: CASSLGFYNEQFF
cdr3_length: 13
clone_size: NA
j_call: TRBJ2-1
d_call: NA
v_call: TRBV11-2

cdr3_nt: TGTGCCAGCAGCGCGTCTTATAGTGGCAGCTCCTACGAGCAGTACTTC
cdr3_aa: CASSASYSGSSYEQYF
cdr3_length: 16
clone_size: NA
j_call: TRBJ2-7
d_call: NA
v_call: TRBV9

cdr3_nt: TGTGCCAGCAGCGTTGCCAGGGGCCCCTACGAGCAGTACTTC
cdr3_aa: CASSVARGPYEQYF
cdr3_length: 14
clone_size: NA
j_call: TRBJ2-7
d_call: NA
v_call: TRBV9

cdr3_nt: TGCGCCAGCAGGACCCGGGACAGGGGTTACGAGCAGTACTTC
cdr3_aa: CASRTRDRGYEQYF
cdr3_length: 14
clone_size: NA
j_call: TRBJ2-7
d_call: TRBD1
v_call: TRBV10-2

cdr3_nt: TGTGCCAGCAGCTTGGTGCGGGAGCGCAATGAGCAGTTCTTC
cdr3_aa: CASSLVRERNEQFF
cdr3_length: 14
clone_size: NA
j_call: TRBJ2-1
d_call: TRBD2
v_call: TRBV5-6

cdr3_nt: TGTGCCAGCAGCTTATATGCAGGGAGCACAGATACGCAGTATTTT
cdr3_aa: CASSLYAGSTDTQYF
cdr3_length: 15
clone_size: NA
j_call: TRBJ2-3
d_call: NA
v_call: TRBV7-3

cdr3_nt: TGCGCCAGCAGCCAAGATTGGGCCAAATTCACAGATACGCAGTATTTT
cdr3_aa: CASSQDWAKFTDTQYF
cdr3_length: 16
clone_size: NA
j_call: TRBJ2-3
d_call: NA
v_call: TRBV4-1

cdr3_nt: TGTGCCAGCAGCTTAGCGGAAGGTATTGGCTACACCTTC
cdr3_aa: CASSLAEGIGYTF
cdr3_length: 13
clone_size: NA
j_call: TRBJ1-2
d_call: NA
v_call: TRBV7-9

cdr3_nt: TGCGCCAGCAGCAGAGGCAGGGGTTCGGACACTGAAGCTTTCTTT
cdr3_aa: CASSRGRGSDTEAFF
cdr3_length: 15
clone_size: NA
j_call: TRBJ1-1
d_call: NA
v_call: TRBV5-1

cdr3_nt: TGTGCCAGCAGCTTAGTGTCACCCTTACAGGGTAGATCGGACGGGGAGCTGTTTTTT
cdr3_aa: CASSLVSPLQGRSDGELFF
cdr3_length: 19
clone_size: once
j_call: TRBJ2-2
d_call: NA
v_call: TRBV7-8

cdr3_nt: TGTGCCAGCTCACCACCGGGCCCCTACGAGCAGTACTTC
cdr3_aa: CASSPPGPYEQYF
cdr3_length: 13
clone_size: NA
j_call: TRBJ2-7
d_call: NA
v_call: TRBV18

cdr3_nt: TGTGCCAGCAGCTCCCGGGACAGCCAGTACCAAGAGACCCAGTACTTC
cdr3_aa: CASSSRDSQYQETQYF
cdr3_length: 16
clone_size: NA
j_call: TRBJ2-5
d_call: TRBD1
v_call: TRBV11-2